A single sample is the source of the 26 T cell receptor beta chains below, sequenced in a study of blood T cell repertoires in COVID-19. The repertoire was sequenced with immunoSEQ multiplex PCR; TCRdb's copy has only in-frame clones and lacks some. Found here are approximately 80,000 clones, around 90% of them singletons; the top ten hold under 55%. Sequenced sample: peripheral blood. These TCRs come from a human donor in a cohort sampled during active COVID-19.

DNA of the CDR3: TGTGCCAGCAGTTTAGCGACAGGGGGTTTGAACACTGAAGCTTTCTTT. It translates to CASSLATGGLNTEAFF. This chain connects TRBV27 to TRBJ1-1, with 9 bases identical to TRBD1. Per the germline V gene, CDR1 is MNHEY and CDR2 is SMNVEV (reference sequence). V trimming: 2 bases; J trimming: 0 bases; junction bases outside the gene matches: 4. The CDR3 runs 16 residues.

The gene calls are TRBV9 and TRBJ2-7, with a tentative D call TRBD2 (6 bases). CDR3 length: 18 amino acids. CDR1 is SGDLS and CDR2 is YYNGEE in the germline V gene. Trimming removed 4 bases at V and 7 bases at J, with 30 bases between. The DNA for the CDR3 is TGTGCCAGCAGCTCGCGAGACCGACTAGTAGGAGGGTTAGGGGAGCAGTACTTC. Translated: CASSSRDRLVGGLGEQYF.

This sequence joins TRBV5-5 and TRBJ2-5; TRBD2 might be the D (5 bases). Trimming left V 4 bases short and J 4 bases short, with 14 bases between. Per the germline V gene, CDR1 is SGHKS and CDR2 is YYEKEE (reference sequence). This CDR3 comprises 14 residues. In nucleotides, the CDR3 is TGTGCCAGCAGCCCTGACCTAGCTAGAGAGACCCAGTACTTC. As protein: CASSPDLARETQYF.

This sequence joins TRBV3-1 (or the pseudogene TRBV3-2) and TRBJ2-7; 7 positions agree with TRBD1. With 4 bases clipped from V and 3 bases from J, the junction kept 0 bases outside the gene matches. This CDR3 spans 12 amino acids. CDR1 is LGHDT and CDR2 is YNNKEL in the germline V gene (reference sequence). CDR3 coding DNA: TGTGCCAGCAGCCCAGGGGGCTACGAGCAGTACTTC. Translated, it gives CASSPGGYEQYF.

This clone has more than one count but fewer than ten. This rearrangement joins TRBV6-1 to TRBJ1-2, with D possibly matching TRBD1 (5 bases). Germline V lookup: CDR1 MNHNS, CDR2 SASEGT. V lost 2 bases to trimming and J lost 7 bases, with 11 bases between them. The CDR3 contains 13 residues. As DNA, the CDR3 is TGTGCCAGCAGTGAATTGCGGGGGACTGGCTACACCTTC. It translates to CASSELRGTGYTF.

Only a few counts were recorded for this clone. The chain carries TRBV4-3 and TRBJ1-5; D remains unclear. Germline CDR1 and CDR2: LGHNA and YSLEER. V was shortened by 1 base and J by 6 bases, with 7 bases between the two germline ends. The CDR3 length is 13 residues. The CDR3 DNA reads as TGCGCCAGCAGCCAAGTAGTATCTCAGCCCCAGCATTTT. Encoded protein: CASSQVVSQPQHF.

This chain connects TRBV3-1 (or the pseudogene TRBV3-2) to TRBJ1-1, with no clear D. V was cut by 0 bases and J by 5 bases, with 7 bases left in between. The CDR3 covers 13 residues. Germline CDR1 LGHDT, CDR2 YNNKEL (reference sequence). CDR3 in DNA: TGTGCCAGCAGCCAAGATCGGGGAACTGAAGCTTTCTTT. Amino acid sequence: CASSQDRGTEAFF.

The rearrangement links TRBV12-3 or TRBV12-4 to TRBJ1-1; possibly TRBD1 for D (5 bases). V was trimmed by 4 bases and J by 4 bases, leaving 10 bases between them. The CDR3 runs 13 residues. The CDR3 coding sequence is TGTGCCAGCAGTTCAGCAGGGAGCACTGAAGCTTTCTTT. Protein sequence: CASSSAGSTEAFF.

The V and J genes are TRBV5-1 and TRBJ2-4; 8 positions match TRBD1. The germline gives CDR1 SGHRS, CDR2 YFSETQ. The CDR3 is 17 residues long. V lost 3 bases to trimming and J lost 4 bases; unmatched junction nucleotides: 12. The CDR3 reads CASSSHRLGQGKNIQYF. The CDR3 DNA follows: TGCGCCAGCAGCTCGCACCGCCTTGGACAGGGTAAAAACATTCAGTACTTC. The full variable domain, completed using reference TRBV5-1 and TRBJ2-4, is KAGVTQTPRYLIKTRGQQVTLSCSPISGHRSVSWYQQTPGQGLQFLFEYFSETQRNKGNFPGRFSGRQFSNSRSEMNVSTLELGDSALYLCASSSHRLGQGKNIQYFGAGTRLSVL.

CDR3 loop: CASSQTGGARDEQFF. Here the CDR3 DNA reads TGTGCCAGCAGCCAGACAGGGGGCGCGCGGGATGAGCAGTTCTTC. The V call is TRBV14, the J call TRBJ2-1; TRBD1 matches at 10 bases. The V gene's germline CDR1 is SGHDN and CDR2 FVKESK. The CDR3 totals 15 residues. V was pared by 3 bases and J by 8 bases, with 7 bases of the junction left unmatched. The whole variable domain, filled in from reference TRBV14 and TRBJ2-1, reads EAGVTQFPSHSVIEKGQTVTLRCDPISGHDNLYWYRRVMGKEIKFLLHFVKESKQDESGMPNNRFLAERTGGTYSTLKVQPAELEDSGVYFCASSQTGGARDEQFFGPGTRLTVL.

The chain has TRBV19 and TRBJ1-2; 7 nucleotides line up with TRBD1. J gave up 6 bases and V 1 base, and 2 bases lay outside the gene matches. The germline V gene has CDR1 LNHDA and CDR2 SQIVND (reference sequence). The CDR3 is made up of 13 amino acids. This chain's CDR3 is CASSIATGDGYTF. CDR3 nucleotides: TGTGCCAGTAGTATAGCAACAGGGGATGGCTACACCTTC.

The chain links TRBV20-1 to TRBJ2-1, with TRBD2 matching over 7 bases. V shed 3 bases and J 6 bases; nucleotides not matched to a gene: 8. CDR1 is DFQATT, CDR2 SNEGSKA, per germline (reference sequence). CDR3 length: 14 amino acids. The DNA for the CDR3 is TGCAGTGCTAGTCCGCGGACTAGAACCAATGAGCAGTTCTTC. Translating gives CSASPRTRTNEQFF.

The chain carries TRBV19 and TRBJ1-1; D is unclear. The CDR3 is 14 residues long. The germline gives CDR1 LNHDA, CDR2 SQIVND (reference sequence). Trimming removed 1 base at V and 1 base at J, with 7 bases between. DNA for the CDR3: TGTGCCAGTAGTATAGTTTCAGAGAACACTGAAGCTTTCTTT. It translates to CASSIVSENTEAFF.

J is TRBJ2-3 and V is TRBV28, with 10 bases identical to TRBD1. The germline V gene encodes CDR1 MDHEN and CDR2 SYDVKM. V lost 1 base and J lost 3; bases outside the gene matches: 4. This CDR3 contains 16 residues. The CDR3 DNA follows: TGTGCCAGCAGTTTATTAGGGGACAGGGGTACAGATACGCAGTATTTT. It specifies CASSLLGDRGTDTQYF.

The rearrangement uses TRBV9 and TRBJ2-1; 9 bases agree with TRBD2. V lost 0 bases, J lost 0 bases, and 4 bases stayed unmatched. This CDR3 has 17 amino acids. Germline CDR1 is SGDLS and CDR2 is YYNGEE. CDR3 protein: CASSVELLAGSYNEQFF. The CDR3 coding sequence is TGTGCCAGCAGCGTAGAGCTACTAGCGGGCTCCTACAATGAGCAGTTCTTC.

The sample holds a few counts of this clone. V and J are TRBV6-2 or TRBV6-3 and TRBJ2-1; 8 nucleotides match TRBD1. V gave up 2 bases and J gave up 6 bases; unmatched junction bases: 9. Germline V gene sequence: CDR1 MNHEY, CDR2 SVGEGT. This CDR3 comprises 16 residues. The CDR3 DNA is TGTGCCAGCAGTTACGGTTACAGGACAGGGATCAATGAGCAGTTCTTC. Translated, it gives CASSYGYRTGINEQFF.

The chain joins TRBV4-3 to TRBJ2-7; D possibly corresponds to TRBD2 (5 bases). V was shortened by 4 bases and J by 0 bases, with 19 bases between the two germline ends. Per the germline V gene, CDR1 is LGHNA and CDR2 is YSLEER. The CDR3 is 17 amino acids. CDR3 coding DNA: TGCGCCAGCAGCCCCGGCTCGGACCCGGGGAGCTCCTACGAGCAGTACTTC. This codes for CASSPGSDPGSSYEQYF.

The V call is TRBV5-1, the J call TRBJ2-2, with 13 bases identical to TRBD2. CDR3 length: 15 residues. Germline V gene data show CDR1 as SGHRS and CDR2 as YFSETQ. The trim removed 3 bases at V and 7 bases at J, leaving 3 bases unmatched. The CDR3 sequence: CASSSWTSGSGELFF. Here the CDR3 DNA reads TGCGCCAGCAGCTCGTGGACTAGCGGGAGCGGGGAGCTGTTTTTT.

This clone showed up just once. The chain joins TRBV18 to TRBJ1-4; 7 bases match TRBD1. The length of the CDR3 is 14 residues. With V trimmed by 1 base and J by 7 bases, 3 bases remained unmatched. CDR1 is KGHSH and CDR2 is LQKENI in the germline V gene. The CDR3 DNA is TGTGCCAGCTCACCACAGCAGGGGGTTGAAAAACTGTTTTTT. It specifies CASSPQQGVEKLFF.

This rearrangement joins TRBV30 to TRBJ1-2; 7 nucleotides match TRBD1. The CDR3 runs to 18 residues. Germline V gives CDR1 GTSNPN, CDR2 SVGIG (reference sequence). The V and J ends lost 1 base and 6 bases, in that order; junction bases with no gene match: 20. DNA for the CDR3: TGTGCCTGGAGTGGGACTGCCAAGGACAGGCTGGAGATTCATGGCTACACCTTC. Translated, it gives CAWSGTAKDRLEIHGYTF. The whole variable domain, filled in from reference TRBV30 and TRBJ1-2, reads SQTIHQWPATLVQPVGSPLSLECTVEGTSNPNLYWYRQAAGRGLQLLFYSVGIGQISSEVPQNLSASRPQDRQFILSSKKLLLSDSGFYLCAWSGTAKDRLEIHGYTFGSGTRLTVV.

In this sample, this clone turned up a few times. The rearrangement links TRBV28 to TRBJ1-2, with 8 bases matching TRBD1. The CDR3 contains 15 residues. Germline trimming cut 4 bases from V and 8 bases from J; bases unmatched to any gene: 12. Germline-derived CDR1 and CDR2 are MDHEN and SYDVKM. The CDR3 reads CASSSQDRAPLGYTF. The DNA for the CDR3 is TGTGCCAGCAGTTCCCAGGACAGGGCCCCTTTAGGCTACACCTTC.

The chain carries TRBV6-1 and TRBJ2-3; TRBD2 agrees at 8 bases. This CDR3 spans 15 amino acids. Trimming cost V 2 bases and J 6 bases; bases outside gene matches: 7. Germline CDR1 is MNHNS and CDR2 is SASEGT. CDR3 sequence: CASSEPQRGIDTQYF. Here the CDR3 DNA reads TGTGCCAGCAGTGAACCCCAGCGGGGGATTGATACGCAGTATTTT.

This clone was recorded only once. The chain recombines TRBV6-5 with TRBJ1-1; 7 bases fit TRBD1. Germline V lookup: CDR1 MNHEY, CDR2 SVGAGI. The CDR3 loop spans 14 amino acids. V shed 6 bases and J 1 base; nucleotides not matched to a gene: 5. The CDR3 reads CASRPDRANTEAFF. The CDR3 coding sequence is TGTGCCAGCAGACCCGACAGGGCGAACACTGAAGCTTTCTTT.

This clone occurred a few times. The chain links TRBV5-4 to TRBJ2-2; 9 bases map to TRBD1. The CDR3 is 15 amino acids. Germline values: CDR1 SGHNT, CDR2 YYREEE (reference sequence). Losses at the gene ends were 4 bases for V and 7 bases for J; bases not matched to a gene: 8. CDR3 in amino acids: CASSPGTGLGGELFF. The CDR3 DNA reads as TGTGCCAGCAGCCCCGGGACAGGGTTAGGCGGGGAGCTGTTTTTT.

The V call is TRBV14, the J call TRBJ2-1; no reliable D call. CDR3 size: 13 residues. CDR1 is SGHDN and CDR2 is FVKESK in the germline V gene. Trimming removed 4 bases at V and 5 bases at J, with 9 bases between. The CDR3 region has the DNA TGTGCCAGCAGCCCAACAATGGACAATGAGCAGTTCTTC. Protein: CASSPTMDNEQFF. Filled out from reference TRBV14 and TRBJ2-1, the complete variable domain reads EAGVTQFPSHSVIEKGQTVTLRCDPISGHDNLYWYRRVMGKEIKFLLHFVKESKQDESGMPNNRFLAERTGGTYSTLKVQPAELEDSGVYFCASSPTMDNEQFFGPGTRLTVL.

The chain has TRBV7-2 and TRBJ2-3, with a weak D call TRBD1 (6 bases). Trimming stripped 8 bases from V and 3 bases from J, with 15 bases between. The V gene's germline CDR1 is SGHTA and CDR2 FQGNSA. The CDR3 contains 14 residues. CDR3 in amino acids: CASATGHGTDTQYF. CDR3 coding DNA: TGTGCCAGCGCTACAGGGCACGGGACAGATACGCAGTATTTT.